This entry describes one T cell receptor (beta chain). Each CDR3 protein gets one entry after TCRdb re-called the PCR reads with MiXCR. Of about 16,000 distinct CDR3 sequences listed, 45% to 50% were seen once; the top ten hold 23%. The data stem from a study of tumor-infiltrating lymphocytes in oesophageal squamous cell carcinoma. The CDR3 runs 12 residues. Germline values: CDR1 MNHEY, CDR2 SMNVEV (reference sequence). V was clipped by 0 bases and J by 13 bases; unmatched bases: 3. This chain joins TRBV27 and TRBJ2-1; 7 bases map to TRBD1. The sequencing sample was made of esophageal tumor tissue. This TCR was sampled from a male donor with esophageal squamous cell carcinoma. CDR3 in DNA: TGTGCCAGCAGTTTATCAGGGGGCCTCCAGTTCTTC. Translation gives CASSLSGGLQFF.